The entry that follows covers one T cell receptor (beta chain) sequence. Here immunoSEQ multiplex PCR was the method, and the copy in TCRdb shows in-frame clones only, minus some. The profile covers 77,000 or so clones, with approximately 79% appearing a single time and just over 2.5% taken by the ten largest. This entry is derived from a study of blood T cell repertoires in COVID-19. Trimming took 6 bases from V and 2 from J; bases not matched to a gene: 6. The germline gives CDR1 SGDLS, CDR2 YYNGEE. The CDR3 contains 15 residues. The sample taken for sequencing was peripheral blood. The TCR was taken from a human donor with acute or convalescent COVID-19. The donor label of this sample is uncertain. The V gene is TRBV9, the J gene TRBJ2-1; 9 positions match TRBD2. CDR3 residues: CASTLAGDPYNEQFF. CDR3 nucleotides: TGTGCCAGCACTTTAGCGGGAGATCCCTACAATGAGCAGTTCTTC.